Below, 15 T cell receptor beta chains from the same sample are listed, as sequenced in a study of OX40 agonist ivuxolimab in advanced cancers. Clones were read by immunoSEQ multiplex PCR, and TCRdb kept only the in-frame ones, dropping some. The data contain tens of thousands of clones, roughly 86% of them singletons. The material was CD4+ or CD8+ T cells sorted from blood, obtained in a trial of the OX40 agonist ivuxolimab. These receptor sequences come from an adult with an advanced solid tumor such as melanoma, head and neck, liver or kidney cancer.

In this sample, this clone turned up once. The chain has TRBV7-2 and TRBJ2-2, with a weak D call TRBD2 (5 bases). V gave up 3 bases and J gave up 4 bases, with 6 bases separating them. This CDR3 has 13 residues. The germline CDR1 and CDR2 sequences are SGHTA and FQGNSA. The CDR3 reads CASSLGSTGELFF. CDR3 nucleotides: TGTGCCAGCAGCTTGGGGAGCACCGGGGAGCTGTTTTTT.

This chain joins TRBV11-2 and TRBJ2-3; TRBD2 matches 7 bases. The CDR3 runs 14 residues. Germline V gene sequence: CDR1 SGHAT, CDR2 FQNNGV. V trimming: 2 bases; J trimming: 5 bases; junction bases outside the gene matches: 4. CDR3 amino acids: CASSLLAGEDTQYF. As DNA, the CDR3 is TGTGCCAGCAGCTTACTTGCGGGGGAAGATACGCAGTATTTT. Drawing the rest from reference TRBV11-2 and TRBJ2-3, the complete variable domain is EAGVAQSPRYKIIEKRQSVAFWCNPISGHATLYWYQQILGQGPKLLIQFQNNGVVDDSQLPKDRFSAERLKGVDSTLKIQPAKLEDSAVYLCASSLLAGEDTQYFGPGTRLTVL.

This chain joins TRBV15 and TRBJ2-2; possibly TRBD1 for D (5 bases). The V and J ends lost 0 bases and 6 bases respectively, with 14 bases between them. CDR3 length: 16 amino acids. CDR1 LNHNV and CDR2 YYDKDF come from the germline V gene (reference sequence). The CDR3 DNA sequence: TGTGCCACCAGCAGAGATCCCGATGGGGCTTCCGGGGAGCTGTTTTTT. Encoded protein: CATSRDPDGASGELFF.

The V call is TRBV21-1, the J call TRBJ2-7. TRBV21-1 is noted as a pseudogene. The CDR3 covers 15 residues. CDR3 loop: CASSKVGTGPYEQYF. In nucleotides, the CDR3 is TGTGCCAGCAGCAAAGTCGGGACCGGCCCCTACGAGCAGTACTTC.

This sequence joins TRBV6-5 and TRBJ1-4; D uncertain. Germline V gene sequence: CDR1 MNHEY, CDR2 SVGAGI. CDR3 size: 11 residues. The ends were cut back, 6 bases at V and 13 bases at J, with 12 bases in the middle. CDR3 DNA sequence: TGTGCCAGCAGGTCAAATGAAGGACTGTTTTTT. Its protein product is CASRSNEGLFF.

This clone was detected once. V is TRBV6-5 and J is TRBJ1-2; TRBD1 might be the D (5 bases). This CDR3 is built from 10 residues. Per the germline V gene, CDR1 is MNHEY and CDR2 is SVGAGI. Trimming pared 6 bases from V and 13 bases from J, leaving 12 bases between. The CDR3 protein is CASSPGHLTF. In nucleotides, the CDR3 is TGTGCCAGCAGCCCCGGACATCTCACCTTC.

This CDR3 reads CASSLIPFSGELFF. Written as DNA, the CDR3 is TGTGCCAGCAGCTTAATTCCTTTTTCTGGGGAGCTGTTTTTT. The V call is TRBV7-3, the J call TRBJ2-2; D gene ambiguous. With 1 base removed from V and 8 bases from J, the gap between germline ends came to 11 bases. This CDR3 spans 14 amino acids. Germline V gene lookup returns CDR1 SGHTA and CDR2 FQGTGA.

The CDR3 DNA is TGTGCCAGCAGCCCCCCGGTACACTTCTCCGGGGCACAAGAGACCCAGTACTTC. Residues: CASSPPVHFSGAQETQYF. The rearrangement uses TRBV7-9 and TRBJ2-5, with D perhaps assigned TRBD1 or TRBD2 (5 bases each). Germline CDR1 and CDR2: SEHNR and FQNEAQ (reference sequence). There are 18 residues in the CDR3. Trimming took 5 bases from V and 2 from J, leaving 24 bases between them.

The rearrangement uses TRBV28 and TRBJ1-5; D is possibly TRBD1 (5 bases). V was clipped by 2 bases and J by 4 bases, with 15 bases between them. The CDR3 has 16 residues. Per the germline V gene, CDR1 is MDHEN and CDR2 is SYDVKM. The CDR3 sequence: CASSLVGQGINQPQHF. Here the CDR3 DNA reads TGTGCCAGCAGTTTAGTTGGCCAGGGTATAAATCAGCCCCAGCATTTT.

This clone counts as medium-sized. The V and J genes are TRBV14 and TRBJ2-7; D possibly corresponds to TRBD1 (6 bases). Germline-derived CDR1 and CDR2 are SGHDN and FVKESK. The CDR3 has 12 amino acids. V lost 4 bases, J lost 6 bases, and 10 bases lay in between. CDR3 amino acids: CASSLTGIEQYF. CDR3 nucleotide sequence: TGTGCCAGCAGCCTTACAGGGATCGAGCAGTACTTC.

The chain is built from TRBV4-1 and TRBJ2-1, with D possibly TRBD1 on 5 matching bases. Germline assignment: CDR1 MGHRA and CDR2 YSYEKL. This CDR3 spans 15 amino acids. V lost 2 bases and J lost 0, with 8 bases in between. CDR3 in amino acids: CASSQRDSSYNEQFF. CDR3 coding DNA: TGCGCCAGCAGCCAAAGAGACAGCTCCTACAATGAGCAGTTCTTC.

This chain joins TRBV7-9 and TRBJ2-7; no definite D call. Germline lookup yields CDR1 SEHNR and CDR2 FQNEAQ (reference sequence). The CDR3 covers 12 residues. V lost 1 base, J lost 5 bases, and 6 bases lay in between. The DNA of the CDR3 is TGTGCCAGCAGCTTAGAATTCGACGAGCAGTACTTC. Translation: CASSLEFDEQYF.

The J gene is TRBJ2-7, the V gene TRBV29-1, with 10 bases matching TRBD1. Germline CDR1 SQVTM, CDR2 ANQGSEA. This CDR3 contains 14 residues. J was trimmed by 2 bases and V by 0 bases; bases with no gene match: 1. CDR3 nucleotides: TGCAGCGTTGAAGAGGGACAGGGGACCTACGAGCAGTACTTC. It yields the protein CSVEEGQGTYEQYF.

This chain joins TRBV28 and TRBJ2-5; 8 nucleotides match TRBD1. Germline V gene sequence: CDR1 MDHEN, CDR2 SYDVKM. After removal of 1 base from V and 3 bases from J, the junction contained 10 bases not matched to a gene. There are 17 residues in the CDR3. The CDR3 spells CASSLYPRTGFEETQYF. In nucleotides, the CDR3 is TGTGCCAGCAGTTTATACCCCCGGACAGGGTTTGAAGAGACCCAGTACTTC.

The chain couples TRBV7-9 to TRBJ2-7, with D possibly being TRBD2 (5 bases). The CDR3 covers 15 residues. Trimming cost V 4 bases and J 2 bases, with 15 bases left between them. Germline CDR1 SEHNR, CDR2 FQNEAQ (reference sequence). CDR3 DNA: TGTGCCAGCAGCTCGATGGACGGGGAACCCTACGAGCAGTACTTC. Encoded protein: CASSSMDGEPYEQYF.